Listed below are T cell receptor beta chains from one sample, sequenced in a study of T cell responses to AZD1222 COVID-19 vaccine. Clones were read by immunoSEQ multiplex PCR, and TCRdb kept only the in-frame ones, dropping some. The repertoire holds fewer than 45,000 clones, with roughly 89% as singletons. Here the sequenced sample was peripheral blood, taken on day 0 of AZD1222 vaccination. These TCRs come from an adult in good health. The conserved cysteine and the conserved F or W are not part of the CDR3 here. Rows give clone size only sometimes, using once, few, many, or a class for an expanded clone.

V	J	size	CDR3
TRBV3-1/TRBV3-2	TRBJ2-1	.	ASSHWTAGKYNEQF
TRBV6-5	TRBJ2-2	.	ASSRGTGAAGELF
TRBV20-1	TRBJ2-7	.	SASTSSGGFYEQY
TRBV5-6	TRBJ2-7	once	ASSLYRVYEQY
TRBV28	TRBJ1-2	.	ASSSLGHYGYT
TRBV30	TRBJ1-2	.	AWSWGQCDALSYGYT
TRBV28	TRBJ1-4	.	ASSLAQQNEKLF
TRBV19	TRBJ1-1	.	ASYRDPTGAF
TRBV4-3	TRBJ2-7	.	ASSPLAGDSYEQY
TRBV27	TRBJ1-2	.	ASSLGRQGGGYT
TRBV11-2	TRBJ2-4	.	ASSLGSFRLAKNIQY
TRBV11-2	TRBJ1-1	few	ASSPTGDWSEAF
TRBV6-5	TRBJ1-1	few	ASRTQLNTEAF
TRBV4-2	TRBJ1-2	.	ASSQVGQGEKGLDGYT
TRBV7-8	TRBJ1-1	.	ASRSRGGGFTEAF
TRBV3-1/TRBV3-2	TRBJ1-2	once	ASSQTQGLDYGYT
TRBV7-4	TRBJ1-2	.	ASGHSYQRQRDGYT
TRBV27	TRBJ1-6	.	ASSQTRTPVYNSPLH
TRBV5-1	TRBJ1-4	.	ASSYGQGREKLF
TRBV12-3/TRBV12-4	TRBJ2-7	.	ASSPDSHEQY
TRBV19	TRBJ2-5	.	ASSMPAGGRGAQY
TRBV6-2/TRBV6-3	TRBJ2-3	.	ASSRRTRPSTDTQY
TRBV4-2	TRBJ2-6	few	ASSHRQGTGANVLT
TRBV4-2	TRBJ1-2	.	ASSQDHDLAREYGYT
TRBV7-2	TRBJ1-1	.	ASSLVGTPPNTEAF
TRBV10-1	TRBJ2-7	.	ASSVEVSPYEQY
TRBV6-4	TRBJ2-6	.	ASSGTSGSGANVLT
TRBV28	TRBJ2-3	few	ASRPGQGVTDTQY